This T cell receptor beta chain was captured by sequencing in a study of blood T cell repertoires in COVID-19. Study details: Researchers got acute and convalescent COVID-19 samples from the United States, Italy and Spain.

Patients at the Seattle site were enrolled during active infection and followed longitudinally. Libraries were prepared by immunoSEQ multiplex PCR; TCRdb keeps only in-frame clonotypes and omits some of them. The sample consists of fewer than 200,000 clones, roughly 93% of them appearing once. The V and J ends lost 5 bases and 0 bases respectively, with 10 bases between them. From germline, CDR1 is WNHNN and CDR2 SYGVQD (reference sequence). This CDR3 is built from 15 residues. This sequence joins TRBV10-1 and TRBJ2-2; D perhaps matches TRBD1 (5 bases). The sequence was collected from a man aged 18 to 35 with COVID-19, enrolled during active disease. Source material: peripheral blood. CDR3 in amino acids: CASSPQGSNTGELFF. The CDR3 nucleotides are TGCGCCAGCAGTCCGCAGGGCTCGAACACCGGGGAGCTGTTTTTT.